A single sample is the source of the 8 T cell receptor beta chains below, sequenced in a study of persistence of HIV-infected CD4 T cells. Nonspecific anti-CD3/anti-CD28 bead stimulation represents the broad CD4+ T cell repertoire. CD4+ T cells upregulating both CD40 ligand and CD69 were sorted as responding cells. For these TCRs, the target antigens are not known. Sequencing used immunoSEQ version 4 in survey mode. The repertoire was sequenced with immunoSEQ multiplex PCR; TCRdb's copy has only in-frame clones and lacks some. This sample has about 43,000 clones; more than 80% occur once, and the top ten carry over 0.9%. Sequencing used CD4+ T cells sorted from PBMCs after roughly 18-hour stimulation, obtained from a patient who received antiretroviral therapy. The source is an adult man with HIV who was CMV-seropositive.

The V gene is TRBV19, the J gene TRBJ1-1, with 7 bases lining up with TRBD1. This CDR3 comprises 15 residues. The germline CDR1 and CDR2 sequences are LNHDA and SQIVND (reference sequence). The V and J ends lost 9 bases and 5 bases, in that order; junction bases with no gene match: 15. The CDR3 sequence is CASLNWDSGRTEAFF. The CDR3 DNA reads TGTGCCAGCCTTAACTGGGACAGTGGGAGAACTGAAGCTTTCTTT. The whole variable domain, filled in from reference TRBV19 and TRBJ1-1, reads DGGITQSPKYLFRKEGQNVTLSCEQNLNHDAMYWYRQDPGQGLRLIYYSQIVNDFQKGDIAEGYSVSREKKESFPLTVTSAQKNPTAFYLCASLNWDSGRTEAFFGQGTRLTVV.

V usage is TRBV3-1 (or the pseudogene TRBV3-2) and J usage is TRBJ2-2; D unresolved. There are 14 residues in the CDR3. In germline, CDR1 is LGHDT, CDR2 YNNKEL (reference sequence). V lost 5 bases and J 1 base, leaving 8 bases between the germline ends. The DNA of the CDR3 is TGTGCCAGCAGCTTTCCCCAGAACACCGGGGAGCTGTTTTTT. Translating it yields CASSFPQNTGELFF.

The chain couples TRBV20-1 to TRBJ2-2, with 7 nucleotides matching TRBD1. Germline trimming cut 3 bases from V and 5 bases from J; bases unmatched to any gene: 6. The V gene's germline CDR1 is DFQATT and CDR2 SNEGSKA (reference sequence). The CDR3 length is 14 residues. CDR3 residues: CSASTGVWTGELFF. CDR3 sequence (DNA): TGCAGTGCTAGTACAGGGGTGTGGACCGGGGAGCTGTTTTTT.

This clone came up once. V usage is TRBV3-1 (or the pseudogene TRBV3-2) and J usage is TRBJ2-3; TRBD1 is a possible D gene (5 bases). The CDR3 contains 14 residues. Trimming took off 1 base at V and 3 bases at J, with 8 bases between the two ends. CDR1 LGHDT and CDR2 YNNKEL come from the germline V gene (reference sequence). CDR3 nucleotide sequence: TGTGCCAGCAGCCAAGGCCCAGGGACAGATACGCAGTATTTT. Translated: CASSQGPGTDTQYF.

V usage is TRBV28 and J usage is TRBJ2-7, with TRBD1 matching over 7 bases. The CDR3 extends over 14 amino acids. V lost 5 bases and J lost 6; bases outside the gene matches: 10. Germline CDR1 MDHEN, CDR2 SYDVKM. CDR3 region: CASSQQGRSLEQYF. The CDR3 nucleotides read TGTGCCAGCAGTCAACAGGGGCGCAGCCTCGAGCAGTACTTC.

V is TRBV6-5 and J is TRBJ1-2, with 9 nucleotides matching TRBD1. The germline CDR1 and CDR2 sequences are MNHEY and SVGAGI. V lost 5 bases to trimming and J lost 4 bases; unmatched junction nucleotides: 5. This CDR3 is 14 amino acids long. The CDR3, as DNA: TGTGCCAGCAGTACGGACAGGGGTGGCTATGGCTACACCTTC. Translated, it gives CASSTDRGGYGYTF.

This clone was recorded a few times. This chain links TRBV14 with TRBJ1-6; 8 bases align to TRBD1. This CDR3 spans 16 amino acids. The germline V gene encodes CDR1 SGHDN and CDR2 FVKESK. Trimming at V came to 1 base and at J to 9 bases, leaving 8 bases not matched to a gene. CDR3 sequence (DNA): TGTGCCAGCAGCCAAGTGACCAGGGGGCAATTTTCACCCCTCCACTTT. The encoded protein is CASSQVTRGQFSPLHF.

This chain's CDR3 is CASSPRGRGGSPLHF. CDR3 DNA sequence: TGCGCCAGCAGTCCGAGGGGCAGGGGTGGATCACCCCTCCACTTT. The J gene is TRBJ1-6, the V gene TRBV5-1; D is perhaps TRBD1 (6 bases). Germline V CDR1 and CDR2: SGHRS, YFSETQ. Trimming pared 5 bases from V and 10 bases from J, leaving 19 bases between. The CDR3 is 15 amino acids.